Each of the 22 T cell receptor beta chains below was sequenced from the same sample in a study of shared clonotypes between healthy human individuals. Sequencing was performed with immunoSEQ multiplex PCR; in TCRdb, only in-frame clones are kept and a portion is missing. The sample includes millions of clones, over 85% seen only once; the top ten take about 0.41%. The material sequenced was naive CD4+ T cells from PBMCs. The sample's subset: CD45RA+ positively selected. The receptors derive from a man younger than 35 in good health. Some clones in this sample may be carry-over from other donors' samples.

This CDR3 reads CASSVGGQGVNYGYTF. As DNA, the CDR3 is TGTGCCAGCAGCGTAGGGGGACAGGGGGTGAACTATGGCTACACCTTC. The chain uses TRBV9 and TRBJ1-2; 11 bases line up with TRBD1. Trimming cost V 0 bases and J 2 bases; bases outside gene matches: 3. The CDR3 totals 16 residues. CDR1 is SGDLS and CDR2 is YYNGEE in the germline V gene.

On this clone: The same CDR3 can be traced to other DNA sequences in this sample. The V call is TRBV9, the J call TRBJ1-3, with unresolved D. The V gene lost 0 bases and the J gene lost 0 bases, with 7 bases spanning the gap. The CDR3 loop spans 15 amino acids. Germline assignment: CDR1 SGDLS and CDR2 YYNGEE. In DNA, the CDR3 is TGTGCCAGCAGCGTAGGGGGAAACTCTGGAAACACCATATATTTT. Translating it yields CASSVGGNSGNTIYF.

The J gene is TRBJ1-3, the V gene TRBV19; D is undetermined. Germline V gene sequence: CDR1 LNHDA, CDR2 SQIVND (reference sequence). Trimming removed 3 bases at V and 0 bases at J, with 18 bases between. The length of the CDR3 is 18 residues. The chain's CDR3 is CASSIPGGRHSSGNTIYF. The CDR3 DNA follows: TGTGCCAGTAGTATTCCTGGCGGGCGGCATAGCTCTGGAAACACCATATATTTT.

This clone has only a few counts. The V gene is TRBV19, the J gene TRBJ1-5; D possibly corresponds to TRBD1 (6 bases). V was clipped by 7 bases and J by 7 bases, with 14 bases between them. Germline-derived CDR1 and CDR2 are LNHDA and SQIVND (reference sequence). The CDR3 length is 13 residues. CDR3 sequence: CASTLSGVQPQHF. DNA for the CDR3: TGTGCCAGTACCCTATCAGGGGTCCAGCCCCAGCATTTT.

The genes are TRBV28 and TRBJ2-7; 8 bases line up with TRBD1. The CDR3 length is 15 residues. Germline lookup yields CDR1 MDHEN and CDR2 SYDVKM. Unmatched junction bases numbered 4, after V lost 2 bases and J lost 1 base. CDR3 region: CASSLRTGYSYEQYF. The CDR3 DNA follows: TGTGCCAGCAGTTTAAGGACAGGGTATTCCTACGAGCAGTACTTC.

This chain links TRBV5-5 with TRBJ1-3; 8 bases match TRBD1. V lost 4 bases to trimming and J lost 0 bases; unmatched junction nucleotides: 3. The V gene's germline CDR1 is SGHKS and CDR2 YYEKEE (reference sequence). The CDR3 covers 15 residues. The CDR3 spells CASSRQGSSGNTIYF. CDR3 nucleotide sequence: TGTGCCAGCAGCCGACAGGGGAGCTCTGGAAACACCATATATTTT.

The chain employs TRBV28 and TRBJ1-2; 9 nucleotides line up with TRBD1. CDR3 length: 15 amino acids. Trimming took 6 bases from V and 6 from J; bases not matched to a gene: 11. Germline lookup yields CDR1 MDHEN and CDR2 SYDVKM. DNA of the CDR3: TGTGCCAGCAGCCCATCCGGACAGGGGTTCCATGGCTACACCTTC. Its translation: CASSPSGQGFHGYTF.

The chain combines TRBV5-5 with TRBJ2-2; 7 bases map to TRBD2. V lost 2 bases and J lost 1; bases outside the gene matches: 11. Germline CDR1 and CDR2: SGHKS and YYEKEE (reference sequence). This CDR3 contains 18 residues. The CDR3: CASSFTSDLRLNTGELFF. As DNA, the CDR3 is TGTGCCAGCAGCTTCACTAGCGACCTCCGCTTGAACACCGGGGAGCTGTTTTTT. Looking up the rest from reference TRBV5-5 and TRBJ2-2 gives the full variable domain: DAGVTQSPTHLIKTRGQQVTLRCSPISGHKSVSWYQQVLGQGPQFIFQYYEKEERGRGNFPDRFSARQFPNYSSELNVNALLLGDSALYLCASSFTSDLRLNTGELFFGEGSRLTVL.

The V call is TRBV9, the J call TRBJ2-3; TRBD2 matches 10 bases. J was trimmed by 8 bases and V by 3 bases; bases with no gene match: 12. CDR1 is SGDLS, CDR2 YYNGEE, per germline. This CDR3 contains 16 residues. The DNA for the CDR3 is TGTGCCAGCAGCGCCCGGACTAGCGGTTCCCAGGGTACGCAGTATTTT. Translated, it gives CASSARTSGSQGTQYF.

The chain couples TRBV6-1 to TRBJ1-4, with D uncertain. CDR1 and CDR2 (germline): MNHNS, SASEGT. Trimming took 0 bases from V and 5 from J, leaving 10 bases between them. This CDR3 region has 15 residues. This CDR3 reads CASSEAGGQNEKLFF. DNA for the CDR3: TGTGCCAGCAGTGAAGCTGGAGGCCAGAATGAAAAACTGTTTTTT.

V and J are TRBV28 and TRBJ2-3; 7 bases match TRBD1. This CDR3 region has 12 residues. CDR1 is MDHEN and CDR2 is SYDVKM in the germline V gene. J was trimmed by 7 bases and V by 6 bases; bases with no gene match: 4. In DNA, the CDR3 is TGTGCCAGCAGGACAGGGCGACATACGCAGTATTTT. It translates to CASRTGRHTQYF.

This clone was recorded only once. The chain has TRBV5-6 and TRBJ1-5; 7 nucleotides line up with TRBD1. Germline V lookup: CDR1 SGHDT, CDR2 YYEEEE. This CDR3 has 15 residues. V was clipped by 2 bases and J by 2 bases; unmatched bases: 4. The CDR3 protein is CASSFTGVGNQPQHF. CDR3 coding DNA: TGTGCCAGCAGCTTTACAGGGGTGGGCAATCAGCCCCAGCATTTT.

This clone was found once. V is TRBV6-1 and J is TRBJ1-5; D perhaps matches TRBD1 (6 bases). The V and J ends lost 6 bases and 5 bases respectively, with 17 bases between them. This CDR3 comprises 15 residues. CDR1 and CDR2 (germline): MNHNS, SASEGT. In DNA, the CDR3 is TGTGCCAGCAGATATCTCTTGGGGGGCCATCAGCCCCAGCATTTT. As protein: CASRYLLGGHQPQHF.

V gene TRBV9 combines with J gene TRBJ1-1, with a tentative D call TRBD1 (5 bases). Trimming took off 4 bases at V and 1 base at J, with 11 bases between the two ends. Germline lookup yields CDR1 SGDLS and CDR2 YYNGEE. This CDR3 contains 14 residues. CDR3 sequence (DNA): TGTGCCAGCAGCCGCACGACAGAGAACACTGAAGCTTTCTTT. This gives the protein CASSRTTENTEAFF.

The V and J genes are TRBV5-1 and TRBJ1-3; the match to TRBD1 covers 8 bases. Germline CDR1 and CDR2: SGHRS and YFSETQ. J lost 3 bases, V lost 4 bases, and 6 bases had no gene match. This CDR3 comprises 15 residues. CDR3 in DNA: TGCGCCAGCAGCCCAACGACAGGGGATGGAAACACCATATATTTT. Its protein product is CASSPTTGDGNTIYF.

This chain uses TRBV5-1 with TRBJ2-7, with D possibly being TRBD1 or TRBD2 (5 bases each). Between the trimmed V and J ends, which lost 4 bases and 5 bases, there was a span of 16 bases. This CDR3 contains 14 residues. The V gene's germline CDR1 is SGHRS and CDR2 YFSETQ. The CDR3 DNA follows: TGCGCCAGCAGCGACCGGGACGGAGGCAACGAGCAGTACTTC. Translation: CASSDRDGGNEQYF.

The chain links TRBV7-9 to TRBJ2-5, with D unresolved. V lost 2 bases and J lost 8, with 27 bases in between. The CDR3 is made up of 18 amino acids. CDR1 and CDR2 (germline): SEHNR, FQNEAQ (reference sequence). This chain's CDR3 is CASSLIPRLATEDRTQYF. CDR3 nucleotide sequence: TGTGCCAGCAGCTTAATACCCCGCCTCGCCACTGAAGATCGAACCCAGTACTTC.

The chain is built from TRBV5-4 and TRBJ2-5; 7 bases fit TRBD1. V dropped 4 bases and J dropped 5; count of bases not matched to a gene: 5. The CDR3 is 13 residues long. Looked up from germline, CDR1 is SGHNT and CDR2 is YYREEE (reference sequence). In DNA, the CDR3 is TGTGCCAGCAGCAGGGGGCGCGGGGAGACCCAGTACTTC. This translates into CASSRGRGETQYF. Combining the CDR3 with reference TRBV5-4 and TRBJ2-5 gives the whole variable domain ETGVTQSPTHLIKTRGQQVTLRCSSQSGHNTVSWYQQALGQGPQFIFQYYREEENGRGNFPPRFSGLQFPNYSSELNVNALELDDSALYLCASSRGRGETQYFGPGTRLLVL.

V and J are TRBV7-9 and TRBJ1-3; D remains unclear. Germline-derived CDR1 and CDR2 are SEHNR and FQNEAQ (reference sequence). The ends were cut back, 5 bases at V and 4 bases at J, with 9 bases in the middle. CDR3 size: 13 residues. This chain's CDR3 is CASSLIEGNTIYF. The CDR3 DNA reads as TGTGCCAGCAGCCTGATTGAGGGAAACACCATATATTTT.

V gene TRBV11-2 combines with J gene TRBJ2-7; D assignment may be TRBD1 or TRBD2 (5 bases each). Germline values: CDR1 SGHAT, CDR2 FQNNGV. Between the trimmed V and J ends, which lost 2 bases and 3 bases, there was a span of 11 bases. The CDR3 totals 14 residues. The CDR3 protein is CASSLRAGSYEQYF. CDR3 in DNA: TGTGCCAGCAGCTTAAGGGCAGGGAGCTACGAGCAGTACTTC.

The rearrangement links TRBV9 to TRBJ2-6; D may be TRBD1 (7 bases). CDR1 and CDR2 from the germline V gene are SGDLS and YYNGEE. Trimming removed 2 bases at V and 2 bases at J, with 11 bases between. This CDR3 spans 16 amino acids. CDR3: CASSVGGTAGANVLTF. The DNA for the CDR3 is TGTGCCAGCAGCGTTGGGGGGACAGCTGGGGCCAACGTCCTGACTTTC. The full variable domain, in which reference TRBV9 and TRBJ2-6 provide the parts outside the CDR3, is DSGVTQTPKHLITATGQRVTLRCSPRSGDLSVYWYQQSLDQGLQFLIQYYNGEERAKGNILERFSAQQFPDLHSELNLSSLELGDSALYFCASSVGGTAGANVLTFGAGSRLTVL.

J is TRBJ1-1 and V is TRBV28; D not resolved. In germline, CDR1 is MDHEN, CDR2 SYDVKM. The V end lost 3 bases, the J end lost 0 bases, and 5 bases lay between the germline ends. This CDR3 has 13 amino acids. As DNA, the CDR3 is TGTGCCAGCAGTTTCCCCATGAACACTGAAGCTTTCTTT. Protein sequence: CASSFPMNTEAFF.